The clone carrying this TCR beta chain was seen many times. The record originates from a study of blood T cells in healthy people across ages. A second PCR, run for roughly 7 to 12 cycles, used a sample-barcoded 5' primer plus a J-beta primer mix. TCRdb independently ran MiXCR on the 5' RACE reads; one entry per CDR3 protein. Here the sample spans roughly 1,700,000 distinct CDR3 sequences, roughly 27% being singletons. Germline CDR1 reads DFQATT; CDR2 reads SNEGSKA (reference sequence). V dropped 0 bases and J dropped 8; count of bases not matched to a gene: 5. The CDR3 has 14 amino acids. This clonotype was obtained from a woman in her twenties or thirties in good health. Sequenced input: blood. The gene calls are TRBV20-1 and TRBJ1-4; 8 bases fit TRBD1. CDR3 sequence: CSARDQGAGEKLFF. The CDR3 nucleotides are TGCAGTGCTAGAGATCAGGGGGCCGGAGAAAAACTGTTTTTT.